This entry lists 15 T cell receptor beta chains sequenced from one sample in a study of shared clonotypes between healthy human individuals. Using immunoSEQ multiplex PCR, the repertoire was profiled, and TCRdb retains in-frame clones only, with some absent. The table shows fewer than 1 million clones, with 96% occurring only once. The naive CD8 subset, CD45RO-negative cells positively selected for CCR7, excluded terminally differentiated effector memory CD45RA+ cells. Material: naive CD8+ T cells sorted from blood. All receptors come from a man aged 30 to 45 in good health.

The CDR3 spells CASSLIWHNEQFF. The CDR3 DNA follows: TGTGCCAGCAGCTTGATTTGGCACAATGAGCAGTTCTTC. The V call is TRBV7-2, the J call TRBJ2-1; D ambiguous. V was shortened by 3 bases and J by 5 bases, with 8 bases between the two germline ends. Germline CDR1 reads SGHTA; CDR2 reads FQGNSA. The CDR3 is 13 amino acids.

The chain is built from TRBV27 and TRBJ2-5, with D uncertain. The V and J ends lost 3 bases and 3 bases respectively, with 11 bases between them. CDR1 MNHEY and CDR2 SMNVEV come from the germline V gene (reference sequence). The CDR3 has 14 amino acids. The CDR3 bases are TGTGCCAGCAGTTTGTTAGGGTGGGAAGAGACCCAGTACTTC. Protein: CASSLLGWEETQYF.

The chain has TRBV7-9 and TRBJ2-3; D ambiguous. Trimming cost V 4 bases and J 2 bases, with 7 bases left between them. Germline loops: CDR1 SEHNR, CDR2 FQNEAQ (reference sequence). There are 13 residues in the CDR3. The CDR3 DNA follows: TGTGCCAGCAGCTACCTATACACAGATACGCAGTATTTT. Encoded protein: CASSYLYTDTQYF. The full variable domain, completed using reference TRBV7-9 and TRBJ2-3, is DTGVSQNPRHKITKRGQNVTFRCDPISEHNRLYWYRQTLGQGPEFLTYFQNEAQLEKSRLLSDRFSAERPKGSFSTLEIQRTEQGDSAMYLCASSYLYTDTQYFGPGTRLTVL.

The rearrangement joins TRBV9 to TRBJ1-1; no clear D. V gave up 2 bases and J gave up 5 bases, with 19 bases separating them. Germline lookup yields CDR1 SGDLS and CDR2 YYNGEE. The CDR3 consists of 16 residues. In nucleotides, the CDR3 is TGTGCCAGCAGCGTGGGGAGTATACTTAAACAGACTGAAGCTTTCTTT. Its protein product is CASSVGSILKQTEAFF.

This chain joins TRBV7-3 and TRBJ2-7, with 8 bases matching TRBD1. With 0 bases clipped from V and 2 bases from J, the junction kept 3 bases outside the gene matches. Germline V lookup: CDR1 SGHTA, CDR2 FQGTGA. The length of the CDR3 is 15 residues. In nucleotides, the CDR3 is TGTGCCAGCAGCTTAACGGGGACAGGCCCCTACGAGCAGTACTTC. Amino acids: CASSLTGTGPYEQYF.

The rearrangement links TRBV7-8 to TRBJ1-2; D may be TRBD1 (5 bases). This CDR3 is 16 amino acids long. Germline assignment: CDR1 SGHVS and CDR2 FQNEAQ. Between the trimmed V and J ends, which lost 6 bases and 0 bases, there was a span of 17 bases. The CDR3 sequence is CASRSPQGFSNYGYTF. In nucleotides, the CDR3 is TGTGCCAGCAGATCTCCCCAGGGCTTTTCTAACTATGGCTACACCTTC.

This clone was found once. The chain is built from TRBV7-2 and TRBJ2-6, with D unclear. V shed 0 bases and J shed 0 bases, with 18 bases lying between them. CDR1 is SGHTA and CDR2 is FQGNSA in the germline V gene. There are 20 residues in the CDR3. CDR3: CASSLASLTVSHSGANVLTF. The CDR3 DNA reads TGTGCCAGCAGCTTAGCATCACTTACCGTCTCCCACTCTGGGGCCAACGTCCTGACTTTC.

The chain recombines TRBV6-5 with TRBJ2-1, with TRBD2 identical over 8 bases. The germline gives CDR1 MNHEY, CDR2 SVGAGI. Trimming cost V 4 bases and J 1 base; bases outside gene matches: 3. This CDR3 is 15 amino acids long. DNA for the CDR3: TGTGCCAGCAGTTTACTAGCGGATTCCTACAATGAGCAGTTCTTC. It yields the protein CASSLLADSYNEQFF.

The chain has TRBV29-1 and TRBJ2-5, with 11 nucleotides matching TRBD2. After removal of 6 bases from V and 2 bases from J, the junction contained 5 bases not matched to a gene. Per germline, CDR1 SQVTM and CDR2 ANQGSEA. The CDR3 runs 14 residues. CDR3 loop: CSVLGTSGQETQYF. The CDR3 nucleotides read TGCAGCGTCCTAGGGACTAGCGGACAAGAGACCCAGTACTTC.

Regarding this clone: The sample has other DNA sequences that encode this CDR3 too. The V gene is TRBV29-1, the J gene TRBJ2-1; no reliable D call. The CDR3 covers 10 residues. V was clipped by 4 bases and J by 7 bases, with 5 bases between them. Germline lookup yields CDR1 SQVTM and CDR2 ANQGSEA. CDR3 DNA sequence: TGCAGCGTTGTGGGGAATGAGCAGTTCTTC. Translation gives CSVVGNEQFF.

This rearrangement joins TRBV4-3 to TRBJ2-7, with D maybe TRBD1 (7 bases). The CDR3 runs 17 residues. The V end was cut by 0 bases, the J end by 3 bases, with 18 bases between. Germline CDR1 is LGHNA and CDR2 is YSLEER. For the CDR3, the DNA is TGCGCCAGCAGCCAAGAAGGGGGGACAGTAGGATACTACGAGCAGTACTTC. Translating gives CASSQEGGTVGYYEQYF.

The V gene is TRBV6-6, the J gene TRBJ2-1; TRBD2 is a possible D gene (6 bases). Germline CDR1 reads MNHNY; CDR2 reads SVGAGI (reference sequence). CDR3 length equals 12 residues. V was clipped by 6 bases and J by 8 bases, with 11 bases between them. The chain's CDR3 is CASSTSSDEQFF. As DNA, the CDR3 is TGTGCCAGCAGCACTAGCTCGGATGAGCAGTTCTTC.

V and J are TRBV12-5 and TRBJ1-1; D ambiguous. Germline loops: CDR1 LGHNT, CDR2 FRNRAP. The CDR3 extends over 13 amino acids. V was clipped by 1 base and J by 5 bases, with 8 bases between them. The CDR3 DNA reads as TGTGCTAGTGGTTTGGGTGCAATGACTGAAGCTTTCTTT. This codes for CASGLGAMTEAFF.

This sequence joins TRBV13 and TRBJ1-2; weak D call: TRBD1 (5 bases). The germline V and J ends were trimmed by 1 base and 8 bases, with 11 bases remaining between them. Per germline, CDR1 PRHDT and CDR2 FYEKMQ (reference sequence). This CDR3 comprises 13 residues. Here the CDR3 reads CASSLVGVNGYTF. The CDR3 DNA follows: TGTGCCAGCAGCTTAGTGGGGGTTAACGGCTACACCTTC.

This chain joins TRBV6-1 and TRBJ2-1; D perhaps matches TRBD1 (5 bases). CDR3 length equals 14 residues. Germline values: CDR1 MNHNS, CDR2 SASEGT. Between the trimmed V and J ends, which lost 6 bases and 6 bases, there was a span of 15 bases. The CDR3 DNA reads TGTGCCAGCAGAGGCCTACCCCAGGGCAATGAGCAGTTCTTC. This translates into CASRGLPQGNEQFF.